This T cell receptor (beta chain) was sequenced during a study of cytomegalovirus exposure and HLA in healthy donors. Study outcomes and limitations: In terms of immune exposure information, only CMV serostatus was available. In a later analysis, a missense DCLRE1C variant was linked to TCR beta V- and J-gene trimming. The majority of CMV-associated TCR beta chains were reported as apparently HLA-restricted in a later analysis. In a later analysis, several top co-occurrence clusters appeared linked to parvovirus B19, influenza, CMV and Epstein-Barr virus.

The PCR made use of 60 Vbeta and 13 Jbeta primers. Libraries were prepared by immunoSEQ multiplex PCR; TCRdb keeps only in-frame clonotypes and omits some of them. The sample holds 200,000 to 300,000 clones, 82% seen once. Concerning this clone itself: Its cognate antigen is unknown.

The sequence was collected from a woman in her forties in good health and CMV-seropositive. Sample: PBMCs.

CDR3 sequence (DNA): TGTGCCAGCAGTGAATTCGGCAGGGGGCGCGAAGCTTTCTTT. Translated, it gives CASSEFGRGREAFF. V and J are TRBV25-1 and TRBJ1-1, with 8 bases lining up with TRBD1. Germline V CDR1 and CDR2: MGHDK, SYGVNS. V lost 1 base, J lost 8 bases, and 6 bases stayed unmatched. CDR3 length: 14 amino acids.